One sample yielded the 27 T cell receptor beta chains listed below, sequenced in a study of T-cell reconstitution after alpha-beta-depleted transplantation in children. For these receptors, no antigen is known. Findings of the study overall: Once a year had passed after transplant, T-cell counts and diversity came mostly from newly produced T cells.

A TCRbeta library incorporating unique molecular identifiers was prepared. TCRdb ran MiXCR on the PCR reads and lists one entry per CDR3 protein. The data contain about 300,000 distinct CDR3 sequences, almost 8% of them seen just once; the ten biggest clones take up 8.5% to 9.5%. Here the sequenced sample was peripheral blood, taken 360 days after TCRalphabeta/CD19-depleted stem cell transplant. The origin of the receptors is a female patient between 2 and 10 years old who had a stem cell transplant for Fanconi anemia, so the T cells may come from the graft donor.

This clonotype came up many times. The chain is built from TRBV7-9 and TRBJ1-5, with 7 bases that match TRBD1. Germline trimming cut 4 bases from V and 6 bases from J; bases unmatched to any gene: 6. Germline values: CDR1 SEHNR, CDR2 FQNEAQ (reference sequence). This CDR3 contains 14 residues. This CDR3 is CASSSDRVRQPQHF. Here the CDR3 DNA reads TGTGCCAGCAGCTCAGACAGGGTCCGTCAGCCCCAGCATTTT.

This clonotype was seen many times. The rearrangement joins TRBV5-1 to TRBJ1-1; D perhaps matches TRBD1 (6 bases). CDR3 size: 15 residues. CDR1 SGHRS and CDR2 YFSETQ come from the germline V gene. Trimming removed 0 bases from V and 1 base from J, with 10 bases in between. The CDR3 DNA reads TGCGCCAGCAGCTTGGTAGGGGGGGGGAACACTGAAGCTTTCTTT. Translated, it gives CASSLVGGGNTEAFF.

There are many counts of this clonotype. This chain uses TRBV29-1 with TRBJ1-2; maybe TRBD1 (5 bases). The CDR3 has 12 amino acids. CDR1 SQVTM and CDR2 ANQGSEA come from the germline V gene. V shed 7 bases and J shed 6 bases, with 15 bases lying between them. CDR3: CSASGTPHGYTF. The CDR3 DNA reads as TGCAGCGCCTCCGGGACTCCACATGGCTACACCTTC.

This clonotype was seen at least ten times. V is TRBV20-1 and J is TRBJ1-4; perhaps TRBD1 as D (6 bases). V lost 7 bases and J 6 bases, leaving 15 bases between the germline ends. Germline-derived CDR1 and CDR2 are DFQATT and SNEGSKA (reference sequence). CDR3 length equals 13 residues. The CDR3 DNA sequence: TGCAGTGGAGGAAGGGGGTTTGATGAAAAACTGTTTTTT. Translated: CSGGRGFDEKLFF.

The sample holds many counts of this clonotype. Sequence at one end of the junction differs from germline and may be a read error. V and J are TRBV12-3 or TRBV12-4 and TRBJ1-6, with 7 nucleotides matching TRBD1. This CDR3 has 11 residues. This chain's CDR3 is CASSSSDRPDF. CDR3 nucleotide sequence: TGTGCCAGCAGTTCGTCGGACAGGCCTGACTTT.

V gene TRBV7-6 combines with J gene TRBJ2-3; D possibly corresponds to TRBD1 (6 bases). Germline values: CDR1 SGHVS, CDR2 FNYEAQ. The CDR3 runs to 17 residues. Trimming removed 4 bases from V and 3 bases from J, with 20 bases in between. Here the CDR3 DNA reads TGTGCCAGCAGCTCCCCTCAACCGACAGGTATAACAGATACGCAGTATTTT. This encodes CASSSPQPTGITDTQYF.

This clonotype was detected a few times. The chain employs TRBV20-1 and TRBJ1-2; possibly TRBD1 for D (5 bases). Per the germline V gene, CDR1 is DFQATT and CDR2 is SNEGSKA (reference sequence). This CDR3 contains 11 residues. With 4 bases removed from V and 2 bases from J, the gap between germline ends came to 5 bases. CDR3 amino acids: CSAKGNYGYTF. The CDR3 bases are TGCAGTGCTAAGGGGAACTATGGCTACACCTTC.

This clonotype was detected ten times or more. This chain links TRBV7-3 with TRBJ2-1; tentatively, D is TRBD2 (5 bases). Per germline, CDR1 SGHTA and CDR2 FQGTGA. V was cut by 5 bases and J by 0 bases, with 14 bases left in between. The CDR3 length is 16 residues. The CDR3 is CASSPASYSSYNEQFF. CDR3 nucleotides: TGTGCCAGCAGCCCCGCTAGCTACAGCTCCTACAATGAGCAGTTCTTC.

This clonotype was seen many times. The chain carries TRBV5-1 and TRBJ2-7; D is uncertain. Germline CDR1 is SGHRS and CDR2 is YFSETQ. V lost 0 bases to trimming and J lost 3 bases, with 10 bases between them. The CDR3 loop spans 14 amino acids. This CDR3 is CASSLDSPNYEQYF. As DNA, the CDR3 is TGCGCCAGCAGCTTGGACAGCCCCAACTACGAGCAGTACTTC.

This chain connects TRBV30 to TRBJ1-2; TRBD1 matches at 9 bases. The CDR3 consists of 14 residues. The junction had 7 bases not matched to a gene; V was cut back by 4 bases and J by 4 bases. Germline CDR1 reads GTSNPN; CDR2 reads SVGIG (reference sequence). CDR3 sequence: CAWNTGGFRYGYTF. In DNA, the CDR3 is TGTGCCTGGAATACAGGGGGCTTTCGCTATGGCTACACCTTC.

This clonotype was picked up a small number of times. The rearrangement links TRBV5-6 to TRBJ2-3, with 12 positions matching TRBD2. The CDR3 runs 17 residues. V was clipped by 2 bases and J by 3 bases; unmatched bases: 7. Germline CDR1 reads SGHDT; CDR2 reads YYEEEE. The CDR3 region is CASSFRLTSGGTDTQYF. CDR3 bases: TGTGCCAGCAGCTTCCGACTGACTAGCGGGGGAACAGATACGCAGTATTTT.

This clonotype was detected ten times or more. The chain has TRBV10-3 and TRBJ2-1; 11 bases are a match to TRBD2. Germline CDR1 and CDR2: ENHRY and SYGVKD. This CDR3 has 16 residues. Germline trimming cut 6 bases from V and 5 bases from J; bases unmatched to any gene: 9. This CDR3 is CAIRDSSGGFDNEQFF. The CDR3 nucleotides are TGTGCCATCAGGGACTCTAGCGGGGGGTTCGACAATGAGCAGTTCTTC.

This clonotype came up many times. The V call is TRBV7-2, the J call TRBJ2-4; D not resolved. Germline lookup yields CDR1 SGHTA and CDR2 FQGNSA. Trimming removed 0 bases from V and 1 base from J, with 4 bases in between. This CDR3 region has 14 residues. The CDR3 coding sequence is TGTGCCAGCAGCTTAGCCGGGGCCAAAAACATTCAGTACTTC. Protein sequence: CASSLAGAKNIQYF.

V and J are TRBV6-1 and TRBJ2-3, with a weak D call TRBD1 (7 bases). The CDR3 has 13 amino acids. Germline V gene lookup returns CDR1 MNHNS and CDR2 SASEGT. V lost 8 bases, J lost 2 bases, and 11 bases lay in between. The CDR3 nucleotides are TGTGCCAGCGGCAGGGGGGTCACAGATACGCAGTATTTT. It encodes CASGRGVTDTQYF.

The V call is TRBV28, the J call TRBJ1-1, with unresolved D. The germline CDR1 and CDR2 sequences are MDHEN and SYDVKM. V lost 0 bases and J 1 base, leaving 9 bases between the germline ends. This CDR3 is 15 amino acids long. DNA of the CDR3: TGTGCCAGCAGTTTATGGCCGAGGGCGAACACTGAAGCTTTCTTT. The encoded protein is CASSLWPRANTEAFF.

This clonotype showed up many times. V is TRBV20-1 and J is TRBJ2-7; a weak D match, TRBD1 (6 bases). This CDR3 is 13 amino acids long. V dropped 5 bases and J dropped 2 bases, with 13 bases sitting between them. Germline CDR1 DFQATT, CDR2 SNEGSKA (reference sequence). CDR3 residues: CSASGQNPYEQYF. The CDR3 nucleotides are TGCAGTGCTTCCGGACAGAATCCCTACGAGCAGTACTTC.

The table lists this clonotype with many counts. The CDR3 bases are TGTGCCAGCAGTTTACGCACAGCCTATGGCTACACCTTC. This sequence encodes CASSLRTAYGYTF. The V call is TRBV12-3 or TRBV12-4, the J call TRBJ1-2; the D is unclear. V lost 2 bases, J lost 4 bases, and 8 bases lay in between. The CDR3 length is 13 residues.

This clonotype was found a few times. The chain is built from TRBV25-1 and TRBJ2-2; 12 bases are a match to TRBD2. J was trimmed by 3 bases and V by 3 bases; bases with no gene match: 5. In germline, CDR1 is MGHDK, CDR2 SYGVNS. CDR3 length: 17 residues. Written as DNA, the CDR3 is TGTGCCAGCAGTGACCGACTAGCGGGAGAATACACCGGGGAGCTGTTTTTT. Translating it yields CASSDRLAGEYTGELFF.

This clonotype was detected ten times or more. The CDR3 coding sequence is TGTGCCAGCTCACCCGACAGGTACCGCTACGAGCAGTACGTC. Protein product: CASSPDRYRYEQYV. The V gene is TRBV18, the J gene TRBJ2-7, with a possible D match to TRBD1 (6 bases). Germline values: CDR1 KGHSH, CDR2 LQKENI. Trimming took 3 bases from V and 3 from J, leaving 12 bases between them. CDR3 length: 14 residues.

This clonotype was detected many times. The chain joins TRBV29-1 to TRBJ2-5; 10 positions agree with TRBD1. Germline values: CDR1 SQVTM, CDR2 ANQGSEA. This CDR3 is 17 amino acids long. Unmatched junction bases numbered 14, after V lost 2 bases and J lost 5 bases. DNA of the CDR3: TGCAGCGTTGAACACCGGGACAGGGGATTTCCGGGGGAGACCCAGTACTTC. This encodes CSVEHRDRGFPGETQYF.

This clonotype was found many times. Here the CDR3 DNA reads TGTGCCACCGAGGACAGGGGTAAAAACATTCAGTACTTC. Translating it yields CATEDRGKNIQYF. This chain connects TRBV27 to TRBJ2-4; 9 nucleotides agree with TRBD1. The germline gives CDR1 MNHEY, CDR2 SMNVEV (reference sequence). V lost 10 bases and J lost 4; bases outside the gene matches: 5. The CDR3 is made up of 13 amino acids.

This clonotype was recorded at least ten times. The V call is TRBV5-1, the J call TRBJ1-1; unclear D gene. The CDR3 length is 15 residues. Germline lookup yields CDR1 SGHRS and CDR2 YFSETQ. V was pared by 0 bases and J by 1 base, with 10 bases between. Here the CDR3 DNA reads TGCGCCAGCAGCTTGGCTGGACTGCAGAACACTGAAGCTTTCTTT. The encoded protein is CASSLAGLQNTEAFF.

This chain links TRBV3-1 with TRBJ1-2; no reliable D call. CDR3 length: 15 amino acids. Trimming took off 3 bases at V and 4 bases at J, with 15 bases between the two ends. Germline assignment: CDR1 LGHDT and CDR2 YNNKEL (reference sequence). The CDR3 DNA is TGTGCCAGCAGCCAGGTGGCAGCGCAACTCTATGGCTACACCTTC. Translated: CASSQVAAQLYGYTF.

This clonotype has ten or more counts. J is TRBJ2-4 and V is TRBV2; D is uncertain. CDR3 length: 16 residues. The V end lost 7 bases, the J end lost 0 bases, and 16 bases lay between the germline ends. CDR1 is SNHLY and CDR2 is FYNNEI in the germline V gene. The CDR3 is CASIGITLLAKNIQYF. CDR3 coding DNA: TGTGCCAGCATCGGTATAACGCTCCTAGCCAAAAACATTCAGTACTTC. Complete variable domain (other parts from reference TRBV2 and TRBJ2-4): EPEVTQTPSHQVTQMGQEVILRCVPISNHLYFYWYRQILGQKVEFLVSFYNNEISEKSEIFDDQFSVERPDGSNFTLKIRSTKLEDSAMYFCASIGITLLAKNIQYFGAGTRLSVL.

This clonotype was counted many times. This chain uses TRBV4-2 with TRBJ1-3; D remains unclear. CDR1 LGHNA and CDR2 YNFKEQ come from the germline V gene. V was clipped by 4 bases and J by 6 bases, with 13 bases between them. The CDR3 has 14 amino acids. The CDR3 region is CASSRSHETNTIYF. CDR3 DNA: TGTGCCAGCAGCCGATCTCACGAGACAAACACCATATATTTT.

This chain uses TRBV20-1 with TRBJ2-3; TRBD2 agrees at 9 bases. Germline V gives CDR1 DFQATT, CDR2 SNEGSKA (reference sequence). CDR3 length: 16 residues. Unmatched junction bases numbered 10, after V lost 1 base and J lost 5 bases. This chain's CDR3 is CSARAPGLASGDTQYF. In DNA, the CDR3 is TGCAGTGCTAGAGCCCCGGGACTAGCTTCCGGAGATACGCAGTATTTT.

The gene calls are TRBV14 and TRBJ2-3, with D possibly TRBD2 on 6 matching bases. This CDR3 comprises 18 residues. From germline, CDR1 is SGHDN and CDR2 FVKESK. Trimming pared 3 bases from V and 0 bases from J, leaving 19 bases between. The CDR3 nucleotides are TGTGCCAGCAGCCACCAATGGGCCCGGGACTGGAGCACAGATACGCAGTATTTT. This codes for CASSHQWARDWSTDTQYF.